What follows are 27 T cell receptor beta chains derived from one specimen sequenced in a study of T cell responses to AZD1222 COVID-19 vaccine. Some clones are missing from TCRdb's copy, which holds only in-frame ones; the method was immunoSEQ multiplex PCR. Of tens of thousands of clones listed, approximately 81% are singletons. Sequencing used peripheral blood, obtained on day 0 of AZD1222 vaccination. The origin of the receptors is an adult in good health.

The table lists this clone with a count of one. The chain joins TRBV7-2 to TRBJ2-7; a possible D gene is TRBD2 (5 bases). Trimming took off 5 bases at V and 7 bases at J, with 12 bases between the two ends. CDR3 length equals 12 residues. CDR1 and CDR2 (germline): SGHTA, FQGNSA. The CDR3 bases are TGTGCCAGCAGCCTCACGCGGGCGGAGCAGTACTTC. This gives the protein CASSLTRAEQYF.

This clone was recorded a few times. The chain links TRBV4-3 to TRBJ1-2, with D perhaps TRBD1 (6 bases). Germline V gene sequence: CDR1 LGHNA, CDR2 YSLEER. This CDR3 comprises 16 residues. Trimming shortened V by 4 bases and J by 4 bases, and 19 bases separated the two germline ends. As DNA, the CDR3 is TGCGCCAGCAGCCCCACCCGGGGGGGGGCGACCTATGGCTACACCTTC. This encodes CASSPTRGGATYGYTF.

J is TRBJ1-2 and V is TRBV25-1, with D possibly matching TRBD1 (6 bases). The CDR3 is 13 residues long. The V end lost 4 bases, the J end lost 3 bases, and 9 bases lay between the germline ends. Germline values: CDR1 MGHDK, CDR2 SYGVNS. CDR3 region: CASSAQGYYGYTF. The CDR3 nucleotides are TGTGCCAGCAGTGCCCAGGGGTACTATGGCTACACCTTC.

The chain employs TRBV9 and TRBJ1-4; 12 bases line up with TRBD1. From germline, CDR1 is SGDLS and CDR2 YYNGEE. Trimming at V came to 3 bases and at J to 3 bases, leaving 9 bases not matched to a gene. The CDR3 is 18 amino acids. The CDR3 is CASSAGGTGGASNEKLFF. For the CDR3, the DNA is TGTGCCAGCAGCGCCGGAGGGACAGGGGGCGCTTCTAATGAAAAACTGTTTTTT.

The chain uses TRBV5-1 and TRBJ2-5; a weak D match, TRBD1 (6 bases). The ends were cut back, 3 bases at V and 6 bases at J, with 18 bases in the middle. The germline V gene has CDR1 SGHRS and CDR2 YFSETQ. The length of the CDR3 is 15 residues. The CDR3 sequence: CASSWMDSARKTQYF. CDR3 DNA: TGCGCCAGCAGCTGGATGGACAGTGCCAGGAAGACCCAGTACTTC.

The chain combines TRBV4-1 with TRBJ2-5, with a tentative D call TRBD1 (6 bases). The CDR3 length is 14 residues. In germline, CDR1 is MGHRA, CDR2 YSYEKL. V gave up 5 bases and J gave up 5 bases, with 15 bases separating them. As DNA, the CDR3 is TGCGCCAGCAGCAACACTGGGGGCGACGAGACCCAGTACTTC. Translation: CASSNTGGDETQYF.

The rearrangement joins TRBV7-9 to TRBJ1-2; a possible D gene is TRBD1 (6 bases). Trimming cost V 0 bases and J 3 bases, with 8 bases left between them. Germline V gene sequence: CDR1 SEHNR, CDR2 FQNEAQ (reference sequence). This CDR3 spans 14 amino acids. The CDR3 is CASSLAAGDYGYTF. The CDR3 DNA reads as TGTGCCAGCAGCTTAGCCGCAGGGGACTATGGCTACACCTTC. The complete variable domain, with remaining parts taken from reference TRBV7-9 and TRBJ1-2, reads DTGVSQNPRHKITKRGQNVTFRCDPISEHNRLYWYRQTLGQGPEFLTYFQNEAQLEKSRLLSDRFSAERPKGSFSTLEIQRTEQGDSAMYLCASSLAAGDYGYTFGSGTRLTVV.

The gene calls are TRBV24-1 and TRBJ2-1; D ambiguous. The CDR3 consists of 15 residues. V lost 6 bases and J lost 4, with 15 bases in between. Germline CDR1 KGHDR, CDR2 SFDVKD. For the CDR3, the DNA is TGTGCCACCAGTCCCCTGCAAGCTGTGTACAATGAGCAGTTCTTC. Its protein product is CATSPLQAVYNEQFF.

This clone was recorded a few times. V usage is TRBV6-2 or TRBV6-3 and J usage is TRBJ2-1, with 10 bases that match TRBD2. V was pared by 6 bases and J by 8 bases, with 10 bases of the junction left unmatched. Germline CDR1 MNHEY, CDR2 SVGEGT. The CDR3 consists of 15 residues. CDR3 protein: CASSPPAGGRDEQFF. In nucleotides, the CDR3 is TGTGCCAGCAGCCCCCCAGCGGGGGGGCGCGATGAGCAGTTCTTC.

The V and J genes are TRBV6-5 and TRBJ1-5, with D hard to call. The CDR3 is 14 residues long. Germline V gene sequence: CDR1 MNHEY, CDR2 SVGAGI. V was cut by 5 bases and J by 5 bases, with 13 bases left in between. The CDR3 DNA sequence: TGTGCCAGCAGTACCGGCCAAGGGCATCAGCCCCAGCATTTT. This translates into CASSTGQGHQPQHF.

This clone was detected only a few times. This rearrangement joins TRBV11-2 to TRBJ1-2; 9 nucleotides align to TRBD1. The CDR3 extends over 18 amino acids. Germline CDR1 and CDR2: SGHAT and FQNNGV. V lost 1 base to trimming and J lost 3 bases; unmatched junction nucleotides: 12. The CDR3 bases are TGTGCCAGCAGCTTAGTGTCGCCGGGTCGGGACAGGGACTATGGCTACACCTTC. Protein product: CASSLVSPGRDRDYGYTF.

The chain couples TRBV2 to TRBJ1-1; D possibly corresponds to TRBD1 (5 bases). There are 15 residues in the CDR3. Trimming stripped 2 bases from V and 1 base from J, with 11 bases between. Germline V lookup: CDR1 SNHLY, CDR2 FYNNEI. This chain's CDR3 is CASSERGSGNTEAFF. CDR3 DNA sequence: TGTGCCAGCAGTGAACGGGGCTCGGGGAACACTGAAGCTTTCTTT.

The rearrangement links TRBV7-2 to TRBJ1-1; D remains ambiguous. V gave up 1 base and J gave up 4 bases, with 13 bases separating them. Germline CDR1 and CDR2: SGHTA and FQGNSA. The CDR3 length is 15 residues. For the CDR3, the DNA is TGTGCCAGCAGCTTAGTGTTCGTGGGGAGCACTGAAGCTTTCTTT. This gives the protein CASSLVFVGSTEAFF.

The rearrangement uses TRBV6-5 and TRBJ1-5, with 9 bases fitting TRBD1. CDR1 and CDR2 from the germline V gene are MNHEY and SVGAGI. The CDR3 has 15 residues. The J segment lost 7 bases and the V segment lost 4 bases, leaving 8 bases of the junction unmatched. The CDR3 coding sequence is TGTGCCAGCAGTTCATCCGGGACAGGGCAGCAGCCCCAGCATTTT. This translates into CASSSSGTGQQPQHF.

The gene calls are TRBV9 and TRBJ1-1; D uncertain. Germline V gene sequence: CDR1 SGDLS, CDR2 YYNGEE. The V end lost 4 bases, the J end lost 3 bases, and 7 bases lay between the germline ends. CDR3 length: 12 amino acids. The CDR3 DNA reads as TGTGCCAGCAGCCTCCGGGACACTGAAGCTTTCTTT. Protein sequence: CASSLRDTEAFF.

V usage is TRBV19 and J usage is TRBJ2-5; no reliable D call. V was pared by 3 bases and J by 0 bases, with 5 bases between. Germline V gene lookup returns CDR1 LNHDA and CDR2 SQIVND (reference sequence). This CDR3 contains 13 residues. This CDR3 is CASSMRHQETQYF. CDR3 in DNA: TGTGCCAGTAGTATGAGGCACCAAGAGACCCAGTACTTC.

The chain carries TRBV11-2 and TRBJ1-2, with D perhaps TRBD1 (5 bases). The CDR3 runs to 15 residues. Trimming took off 1 base at V and 5 bases at J, with 14 bases between the two ends. Looked up from germline, CDR1 is SGHAT and CDR2 is FQNNGV. The CDR3 loop is CASSLAPTDAYGYTF. The CDR3 DNA reads as TGTGCCAGCAGCTTAGCCCCGACAGATGCTTATGGCTACACCTTC.

This clone was counted a single time. The gene calls are TRBV4-3 and TRBJ2-7; no firm D call. The germline CDR1 and CDR2 sequences are LGHNA and YSLEER. V was shortened by 4 bases and J by 3 bases, with 13 bases between the two germline ends. This CDR3 is 14 amino acids long. CDR3 sequence: CASSPGRSLYEQYF. DNA for the CDR3: TGCGCCAGCAGCCCCGGACGGAGCCTCTACGAGCAGTACTTC.

CDR3 amino acids: CASPPTAFLQETQYF. CDR3 bases: TGTGCCAGCCCACCGACAGCTTTCTTGCAGGAGACCCAGTACTTC. This chain uses TRBV28 with TRBJ2-5, with D possibly TRBD1 on 5 matching bases. This CDR3 has 15 amino acids. Germline assignment: CDR1 MDHEN and CDR2 SYDVKM. Trimming took 8 bases from V and 5 from J, leaving 21 bases between them.

The chain uses TRBV7-8 and TRBJ2-7, with a possible D match to TRBD2 (5 bases). The ends were cut back, 0 bases at V and 3 bases at J, with 9 bases in the middle. The germline V gene has CDR1 SGHVS and CDR2 FQNEAQ. This CDR3 comprises 14 residues. The CDR3 reads CASSLAGGGYEQYF. In DNA, the CDR3 is TGTGCCAGCAGCTTAGCCGGCGGAGGCTACGAGCAGTACTTC.

This clone turned up a few times. V usage is TRBV7-4 and J usage is TRBJ2-3, with 10 nucleotides matching TRBD2. This CDR3 is built from 18 residues. Germline CDR1 SGHVT, CDR2 SQSDAQ. Trimming removed 4 bases from V and 2 bases from J; junction bases left unmatched: 12. The CDR3: CASSSKGIAGGATDTQYF. For the CDR3, the DNA is TGTGCCAGCAGCTCCAAGGGGATAGCGGGGGGCGCCACAGATACGCAGTATTTT. The complete variable domain, with remaining parts taken from reference TRBV7-4 and TRBJ2-3, reads GAGVSQSPRYKVAKRGRDVALRCDSISGHVTLYWYRQTLGQGSEVLTYSQSDAQRDKSGRPSGRFSAERPERSVSTLKIQRTEQGDSAVYLCASSSKGIAGGATDTQYFGPGTRLTVL.

The J gene is TRBJ1-5, the V gene TRBV18; D not certain. This CDR3 spans 15 amino acids. CDR1 KGHSH and CDR2 LQKENI come from the germline V gene. The V and J ends lost 3 bases and 0 bases respectively, with 9 bases between them. In DNA, the CDR3 is TGTGCCAGCTCACCGGCCCCGGTTAGCAATCAGCCCCAGCATTTT. Translated, it gives CASSPAPVSNQPQHF.

This chain joins TRBV4-1 and TRBJ2-4; TRBD2 is a possible D gene (6 bases). Germline values: CDR1 MGHRA, CDR2 YSYEKL. CDR3 length: 16 residues. V was trimmed by 3 bases and J by 0 bases, leaving 12 bases between them. CDR3 sequence (DNA): TGCGCCAGCAGCCACCGGGCGGGACTAGCCAAAAACATTCAGTACTTC. Translation gives CASSHRAGLAKNIQYF.

The rearrangement links TRBV12-2 to TRBJ1-2. TRBV12-2 is deemed a pseudogene. This CDR3 has 13 amino acids. The CDR3 spells CASRLRDYYGYTF. In DNA, the CDR3 is TGTGCAAGTCGCTTGCGCGATTACTATGGCTACACCTTC.

This clone was observed a few times. The gene calls are TRBV19 and TRBJ1-1; no clear D. Trimming left V 3 bases short and J 4 bases short, with 12 bases between. Germline assignment: CDR1 LNHDA and CDR2 SQIVND (reference sequence). The CDR3 has 14 amino acids. In nucleotides, the CDR3 is TGTGCCAGTAGTATGCAGGACCGAGGCACTGAAGCTTTCTTT. Its protein product is CASSMQDRGTEAFF.

A single count supports this clone. This chain joins TRBV5-1 and TRBJ1-2, with 9 bases matching TRBD1. Germline loops: CDR1 SGHRS, CDR2 YFSETQ. The ends lost 0 bases at V and 6 bases at J; junction bases unmatched: 9. The CDR3 length is 16 residues. This chain's CDR3 is CASSLGGTGPRHGYTF. The CDR3 nucleotides are TGCGCCAGCAGCTTGGGTGGGACAGGGCCGCGCCATGGCTACACCTTC.

This chain connects TRBV4-2 to TRBJ2-1; D remains ambiguous. Trimming removed 0 bases at V and 8 bases at J, with 11 bases between. In germline, CDR1 is LGHNA, CDR2 YNFKEQ. This CDR3 contains 14 residues. The CDR3 DNA reads TGTGCCAGCAGCCAAGATGCAGGTACCTATGAGCAGTTCTTC. Its protein product is CASSQDAGTYEQFF.